The source of this T cell receptor beta chain is a study of cytomegalovirus exposure and HLA in healthy donors. The wider study: Earlier sequencing of about 179 million T cells yielded around 120 million unique TCR beta sequences.

V was clipped by 1 base and J by 0 bases; unmatched bases: 27. The CDR3 extends over 24 amino acids. Germline CDR1 reads LGHNA; CDR2 reads YNFKEQ. The PCR employed 60 Vbeta primers together with 13 Jbeta primers. The method was immunoSEQ multiplex PCR; TCRdb's version includes in-frame clones alone and lacks a portion of them. The table lists about 160,000 clones, around three quarters of them singletons, with approximately 3% in the top ten. The origin of this receptor is a middle-aged woman in good health and CMV-seronegative. Sequenced material: PBMCs. The chain uses TRBV4-2 and TRBJ1-3; 7 positions match TRBD1. This chain's CDR3 is CASSQARTPKGQPLSYSSGNTIYF. As DNA, the CDR3 is TGTGCCAGCAGCCAAGCCCGTACGCCCAAGGGACAGCCACTGTCATATAGCTCTGGAAACACCATATATTTT.